Presented here are 9 T cell receptor beta chains from one specimen sequenced in a study of human T cells and chemical hapten exposure. The time point: patch test 2, 6 weeks after DPC sensitization. As to treatment: therapeutic diphenylcyclopropenone sensitization with weekly scalp DPC. Each CDR3 protein is one row after TCRdb ran MiXCR on the RACE reads. The repertoire holds about 85,000 distinct CDR3 sequences, around 10% seen once, with 1.6% in the top ten. Sequenced material: whole blood, taken in connection with sensitization to the hapten diphenylcyclopropenone (DPC). These receptor sequences come from a man aged 18-30 years with alopecia areata. Some clones in this sample may be carry-over from other donors' samples.

This clonotype was seen a handful of times. The rearrangement uses TRBV9 and TRBJ2-3; D unclear. Germline values: CDR1 SGDLS, CDR2 YYNGEE. Trimming cost V 0 bases and J 1 base, with 12 bases left between them. The CDR3 extends over 16 amino acids. Here the CDR3 reads CASSVESSRGTDTQYF. CDR3 sequence (DNA): TGTGCCAGCAGCGTAGAAAGTAGCCGAGGCACAGATACGCAGTATTTT.

This clonotype was seen repeatedly, ten times or more. The chain recombines TRBV29-1 with TRBJ2-1, with D perhaps matching TRBD2 (5 bases). Trimming took 4 bases from V and 10 from J, leaving 11 bases between them. CDR3 length equals 11 residues. CDR1 SQVTM and CDR2 ANQGSEA come from the germline V gene. The CDR3 DNA reads as TGCAGCGTTGTGGGAGCTGGGGAGCAGTTCTTC. It is translated as CSVVGAGEQFF.

The V gene is TRBV4-3, the J gene TRBJ1-2, with D tentatively TRBD1 (6 bases). Between the trimmed V and J ends, which lost 4 bases and 5 bases, there was a span of 11 bases. Germline V lookup: CDR1 LGHNA, CDR2 YSLEER. The CDR3 has 13 amino acids. CDR3 DNA sequence: TGCGCCAGCAGCCTCCGACAGGCGTATGGCTACACCTTC. Protein product: CASSLRQAYGYTF.

This clonotype was found many times. The chain employs TRBV7-6 and TRBJ2-5; possible D gene TRBD1, 6 bases. The CDR3 has 16 residues. The ends were cut back, 4 bases at V and 5 bases at J, with 20 bases in the middle. Germline loops: CDR1 SGHVS, CDR2 FNYEAQ. The CDR3 loop reads CASSSFRGGKWETQYF. The DNA of the CDR3 is TGTGCCAGCAGCTCATTCAGGGGTGGAAAATGGGAGACCCAGTACTTC.

This clonotype was seen repeatedly, ten times or more. This chain links TRBV20-1 with TRBJ2-7; 8 bases are a match to TRBD1. CDR3 size: 15 residues. From germline, CDR1 is DFQATT and CDR2 SNEGSKA (reference sequence). V was clipped by 5 bases and J by 5 bases; unmatched bases: 14. The CDR3 loop reads CSALDRVGSTDEQYF. CDR3 coding DNA: TGCAGTGCTCTGGACAGGGTGGGCTCTACTGACGAGCAGTACTTC.

V gene TRBV5-6 combines with J gene TRBJ1-5; D is undetermined. CDR1 SGHDT and CDR2 YYEEEE come from the germline V gene. Trimming took 5 bases from V and 4 from J, leaving 13 bases between them. This CDR3 is 14 amino acids long. DNA for the CDR3: TGTGCCAGCAGTTCGAACAGTGCAAATCAGCCCCAGCATTTT. The encoded protein is CASSSNSANQPQHF.

This clonotype has more than one count but fewer than ten. The genes are TRBV2 and TRBJ2-7; no reliable D call. The CDR3 spans 12 residues. Germline V gene data show CDR1 as SNHLY and CDR2 as FYNNEI. V dropped 10 bases and J dropped 1 base, with 11 bases sitting between them. CDR3 DNA sequence: TGTGCCACCTCACTGCTTTCCTACGAGCAGTACGTC. Protein product: CATSLLSYEQYV.

J is TRBJ1-5 and V is TRBV4-1; TRBD1 agrees at 7 bases. The CDR3 has 15 amino acids. J lost 2 bases, V lost 6 bases, and 7 bases had no gene match. CDR1 and CDR2 (germline): MGHRA, YSYEKL. The CDR3 reads CASSPRQGGNQPQHF. The CDR3 bases are TGCGCCAGCAGTCCACGACAGGGCGGCAATCAGCCCCAGCATTTT.

J is TRBJ2-2 and V is TRBV12-5, with D hard to call. This CDR3 region has 14 residues. Germline assignment: CDR1 LGHNT and CDR2 FRNRAP. Between the trimmed V and J ends, which lost 6 bases and 7 bases, there was a span of 15 bases. CDR3 loop: CASGPKGTGGELFF. CDR3 nucleotides: TGTGCTAGTGGCCCTAAGGGTACTGGCGGGGAGCTGTTTTTT.